The rows below give T cell receptor beta chains drawn from one sample of a study of cytomegalovirus exposure and HLA in healthy donors. Sequencing used immunoSEQ multiplex PCR; TCRdb keeps in-frame clones, though not all of them. Among some 200,000 clones listed, about 85% were seen once. Sequenced material: PBMCs. These receptors were obtained from a man between 50 and 59 years old in good health and CMV-seronegative. Each CDR3 is given with its conserved first and last residue. The D gene is left open where the match is weak. Expanded clones are given a class, and other clones once, few, many or no size at all.

CDR3 protein: CASSIGDFQPQHF; CDR3 DNA: TGTGCCAGCAGCATAGGGGATTTTCAGCCCCAGCATTTT; clone size: NA; D gene: NA; J gene: TRBJ1-5; V gene: TRBV21-1
CDR3 protein: CASSFSSGGPVETQYF; CDR3 DNA: TGTGCCAGCAGCTTTTCTAGCGGGGGGCCCGTAGAGACCCAGTACTTC; clone size: NA; D gene: TRBD2; J gene: TRBJ2-5; V gene: TRBV7-2
CDR3 protein: CASSQDGGSLYEQYF; CDR3 DNA: TGCGCCAGCAGCCAAGATGGGGGCTCCCTCTACGAGCAGTACTTC; clone size: NA; D gene: NA; J gene: TRBJ2-7; V gene: TRBV4-3
CDR3 protein: CSVTGMNTEAFF; CDR3 DNA: TGCAGCGTTACAGGGATGAACACTGAAGCTTTCTTT; clone size: NA; D gene: NA; J gene: TRBJ1-1; V gene: TRBV29-1
CDR3 protein: CASSEAGQGKETQYF; CDR3 DNA: TGTGCCAGCAGTGAAGCGGGACAAGGTAAAGAGACCCAGTACTTC; clone size: NA; D gene: NA; J gene: TRBJ2-5; V gene: TRBV6-1
CDR3 protein: CASAPGGLNTEAFF; CDR3 DNA: TGCGCCAGTGCACCAGGGGGCCTCAACACTGAAGCTTTCTTT; clone size: NA; D gene: TRBD1; J gene: TRBJ1-1; V gene: TRBV10-2
CDR3 protein: CASSLAAGTGVYEQYF; CDR3 DNA: TGTGCCAGCAGCTTAGCCGCCGGGACAGGGGTCTACGAGCAGTACTTC; clone size: few; D gene: TRBD1; J gene: TRBJ2-7; V gene: TRBV11-2
CDR3 protein: CASSQGGISYEQYF; CDR3 DNA: TGCGCCAGCAGCCAAGGAGGGATCTCCTACGAGCAGTACTTC; clone size: NA; D gene: NA; J gene: TRBJ2-7; V gene: TRBV4-3
CDR3 protein: CASSYRGGLDTQYF; CDR3 DNA: TGTGCCAGCAGTTACAGGGGGGGCCTAGATACGCAGTATTTT; clone size: NA; D gene: NA; J gene: TRBJ2-3; V gene: TRBV6-5
CDR3 protein: CASSFGQATYEQYF; CDR3 DNA: TGTGCCAGCAGCTTCGGCCAGGCGACCTACGAGCAGTACTTC; clone size: NA; D gene: NA; J gene: TRBJ2-7; V gene: TRBV5-6
CDR3 protein: CASSVPGGQETQYF; CDR3 DNA: TGTGCCAGCAGTGTGCCAGGGGGCCAGGAGACCCAGTACTTC; clone size: NA; D gene: TRBD1; J gene: TRBJ2-5; V gene: TRBV25-1
CDR3 protein: CASGLPRVYGYTF; CDR3 DNA: TGTGCTAGTGGTTTGCCCAGGGTCTATGGCTACACCTTC; clone size: once; D gene: NA; J gene: TRBJ1-2; V gene: TRBV12-5
CDR3 protein: CASSRDIQETQYF; CDR3 DNA: TGTGCCAGCAGTCGGGACATCCAAGAGACCCAGTACTTC; clone size: few; D gene: NA; J gene: TRBJ2-5; V gene: TRBV6-5
CDR3 protein: CASSPGLHGTNEKLFF; CDR3 DNA: TGTGCCAGCTCACCTGGCCTCCACGGGACTAATGAAAAACTGTTTTTT; clone size: NA; D gene: NA; J gene: TRBJ1-4; V gene: TRBV18
CDR3 protein: CASSFPPRWEQFF; CDR3 DNA: TGTGCCAGCAGCTTTCCTCCGCGGTGGGAGCAGTTCTTC; clone size: NA; D gene: NA; J gene: TRBJ2-1; V gene: TRBV7-2
CDR3 protein: CASSRRQLNTGELFF; CDR3 DNA: TGTGCCAGCTCACGAAGACAATTGAACACCGGGGAGCTGTTTTTT; clone size: once; D gene: NA; J gene: TRBJ2-2; V gene: TRBV18
CDR3 protein: CASSFGRGLTGELFF; CDR3 DNA: TGTGCCAGCAGTTTCGGGCGAGGGCTCACCGGGGAGCTGTTTTTT; clone size: NA; D gene: NA; J gene: TRBJ2-2; V gene: TRBV27
CDR3 protein: CATSRGSEYSGNTIYF; CDR3 DNA: TGTGCCACCAGCAGAGGTAGCGAATACTCTGGAAACACCATATATTTT; clone size: NA; D gene: NA; J gene: TRBJ1-3; V gene: TRBV15
CDR3 protein: CASGLARTGGTEAFF; CDR3 DNA: TGTGCTAGTGGTTTGGCCCGGACGGGGGGCACTGAAGCTTTCTTT; clone size: once; D gene: NA; J gene: TRBJ1-1; V gene: TRBV12-5
CDR3 protein: CASSLRGDFLTGVYNEQFF; CDR3 DNA: TGTGCCAGCAGTTTACGGGGGGACTTTTTAACGGGGGTCTACAATGAGCAGTTCTTC; clone size: NA; D gene: TRBD2; J gene: TRBJ2-1; V gene: TRBV27
CDR3 protein: CASSLGLAARPYF; CDR3 DNA: TGTGCCAGCAGCTTGGGACTAGCCGCTCGGCCGTATTTT; clone size: NA; D gene: TRBD2; J gene: TRBJ2-3; V gene: TRBV5-4
CDR3 protein: CAGSLELNEQYF; CDR3 DNA: TGTGCCGGCTCACTAGAATTGAACGAGCAGTACTTC; clone size: NA; D gene: NA; J gene: TRBJ2-7; V gene: TRBV30
CDR3 protein: CASSLDSKNTQYF; CDR3 DNA: TGTGCCAGCAGCTTGGACAGTAAAAATACGCAGTATTTT; clone size: NA; D gene: NA; J gene: TRBJ2-3; V gene: TRBV5-6
CDR3 protein: CASSLSQTGRASYGYTF; CDR3 DNA: TGTGCCAGCAGTTTAAGCCAGACAGGGCGAGCTTCCTATGGCTACACCTTC; clone size: NA; D gene: TRBD1; J gene: TRBJ1-2; V gene: TRBV27
CDR3 protein: CASSLLGEDYGYTF; CDR3 DNA: TGTGCCAGCAGCTTATTGGGAGAGGACTATGGCTACACCTTC; clone size: NA; D gene: NA; J gene: TRBJ1-2; V gene: TRBV5-6
CDR3 protein: CASSLNRDQPQHF; CDR3 DNA: TGTGCCAGCAGCTTAAACAGGGATCAGCCCCAGCATTTT; clone size: NA; D gene: NA; J gene: TRBJ1-5; V gene: TRBV7-6
CDR3 protein: CASSLPVITSTDTQYF; CDR3 DNA: TGTGCCAGCAGCTTGCCGGTAATCACTAGCACAGATACGCAGTATTTT; clone size: NA; D gene: NA; J gene: TRBJ2-3; V gene: TRBV5-6
CDR3 protein: CASSPYWGGFTEAFF; CDR3 DNA: TGCGCCAGCAGCCCATACTGGGGGGGCTTCACTGAAGCTTTCTTT; clone size: NA; D gene: NA; J gene: TRBJ1-1; V gene: TRBV4-1
CDR3 protein: CASSPVQGIQPQHF; CDR3 DNA: TGTGCCAGCAGCCCCGTGCAGGGCATTCAGCCCCAGCATTTT; clone size: NA; D gene: NA; J gene: TRBJ1-5; V gene: TRBV6-1
CDR3 protein: CASSQGRGRQETQYF; CDR3 DNA: TGTGCCAGCAGCCAAGGGCGGGGCCGCCAAGAGACCCAGTACTTC; clone size: NA; D gene: NA; J gene: TRBJ2-5; V gene: TRBV7-2
CDR3 protein: CASTRGGTNTEAFF; CDR3 DNA: TGCGCCAGCACCCGGGGGGGGACGAACACTGAAGCTTTCTTT; clone size: NA; D gene: NA; J gene: TRBJ1-1; V gene: TRBV5-1
CDR3 protein: CASSILGTGGYEQYF; CDR3 DNA: TGTGCCAGCAGTATCTTGGGGACAGGGGGCTACGAGCAGTACTTC; clone size: NA; D gene: TRBD1; J gene: TRBJ2-7; V gene: TRBV27
CDR3 protein: CASSDSAGGAGELFF; CDR3 DNA: TGTGCCAGCAGTGACAGTGCGGGTGGGGCCGGGGAGCTGTTTTTT; clone size: NA; D gene: NA; J gene: TRBJ2-2; V gene: TRBV2
CDR3 protein: CASSIALNQPQHF; CDR3 DNA: TGTGCCAGTAGTATAGCCCTCAATCAGCCCCAGCATTTT; clone size: once; D gene: NA; J gene: TRBJ1-5; V gene: TRBV19
CDR3 protein: CASSGTGGYGYTF; CDR3 DNA: TGTGCCAGCAGCGGGACAGGGGGCTATGGCTACACCTTC; clone size: NA; D gene: TRBD1; J gene: TRBJ1-2; V gene: TRBV5-8
CDR3 protein: CASSQDGGSHTGELFF; CDR3 DNA: TGCGCCAGCAGCCAAGACGGCGGGAGCCACACCGGGGAGCTGTTTTTT; clone size: NA; D gene: TRBD2; J gene: TRBJ2-2; V gene: TRBV4-3
CDR3 protein: CASSVARQETQYF; CDR3 DNA: TGTGCCAGCAGTGTAGCAAGGCAAGAGACCCAGTACTTC; clone size: NA; D gene: NA; J gene: TRBJ2-5; V gene: TRBV25-1
CDR3 protein: CSANRETEAFF; CDR3 DNA: TGCAGTGCAAACAGGGAAACTGAAGCTTTCTTT; clone size: few; D gene: NA; J gene: TRBJ1-1; V gene: TRBV20-1
CDR3 protein: CASSGEVDYEQYF; CDR3 DNA: TGTGCCAGCTCAGGCGAGGTTGATTACGAGCAGTACTTC; clone size: once; D gene: NA; J gene: TRBJ2-7; V gene: TRBV18
CDR3 protein: CASRTSSVTDTQYF; CDR3 DNA: TGTGCCAGCCGGACTAGCTCGGTCACAGATACGCAGTATTTT; clone size: NA; D gene: TRBD2; J gene: TRBJ2-3; V gene: TRBV6-4
CDR3 protein: CASRPSAAGRTYEQYF; CDR3 DNA: TGTGCCAGCAGGCCCTCCGCTGCGGGTCGTACCTACGAGCAGTACTTC; clone size: NA; D gene: NA; J gene: TRBJ2-7; V gene: TRBV14
CDR3 protein: CASSGFSGNEKLFF; CDR3 DNA: TGTGCCAGCAGTGGTTTCAGCGGTAATGAAAAACTGTTTTTT; clone size: few; D gene: NA; J gene: TRBJ1-4; V gene: TRBV6-5
CDR3 protein: CASSPYRGSGNTIYF; CDR3 DNA: TGTGCCAGTAGTCCATACAGGGGTTCCGGAAACACCATATATTTT; clone size: NA; D gene: TRBD1; J gene: TRBJ1-3; V gene: TRBV19
CDR3 protein: CTSSIQGMANVLTF; CDR3 DNA: TGTACCAGTAGTATTCAGGGGATGGCCAACGTCCTGACTTTC; clone size: once; D gene: NA; J gene: TRBJ2-6; V gene: TRBV19
CDR3 protein: CSVLGTSYGYTF; CDR3 DNA: TGCAGCGTACTCGGGACAAGCTATGGCTACACCTTC; clone size: few; D gene: NA; J gene: TRBJ1-2; V gene: TRBV29-1
CDR3 protein: CSASPTGYEQYF; CDR3 DNA: TGCAGCGCAAGCCCAACAGGCTACGAGCAGTACTTC; clone size: NA; D gene: NA; J gene: TRBJ2-7; V gene: TRBV29-1